These T cell receptor beta chains were read from a single sample in a study of T cell responses to AZD1222 COVID-19 vaccine. Profiled with immunoSEQ multiplex PCR; TCRdb holds only in-frame clones, not every one. The repertoire holds some 130,000 clones, with approximately 88% as singletons. The sample here was peripheral blood, taken on day 0 of AZD1222 vaccination. The receptors stem from an adult in good health. Each CDR3 is given with its conserved first and last residue. The order of the fields is clone size, D gene, J gene, V gene, CDR3 protein, CDR3 DNA. D genes are given only for firm matches. Part of the rows lack a size; the others show once, few, many or a class for expanded clones.

few,.,TRBJ1-3,TRBV3-1/TRBV3-2,CASSQDRPGGSGNTIYF,TGTGCCAGCAGCCAAGATCGGCCGGGGGGTTCGGGAAACACCATATATTTT
.,.,TRBJ2-5,TRBV3-1/TRBV3-2,CASSSSEGRRETQYF,TGTGCCAGCAGCTCGAGCGAGGGGAGAAGGGAGACCCAGTACTTC
once,.,TRBJ2-7,TRBV3-1/TRBV3-2,CASSQVPVNEQYF,TGTGCCAGCAGCCAAGTGCCAGTGAACGAGCAGTACTTC
.,.,TRBJ2-2,TRBV30,CAWNPDGHSTGELFF,TGTGCCTGGAATCCTGACGGACATAGCACCGGGGAGCTGTTTTTT
.,TRBD1,TRBJ2-7,TRBV6-4,CASGNQAGGEQYF,TGTGCCAGCGGCAATCAGGCAGGGGGCGAGCAGTACTTC
.,.,TRBJ2-7,TRBV5-1,CASRPRDSGGSYEQYF,TGCGCCAGCAGGCCTAGGGACAGCGGGGGCTCCTACGAGCAGTACTTC
.,.,TRBJ2-2,TRBV12-3/TRBV12-4,CASIFNTGELFF,TGTGCCAGCATCTTCAACACCGGGGAGCTGTTTTTT
.,TRBD1,TRBJ1-2,TRBV6-5,CTLRQGDGYYGYTF,TGTACGTTACGACAGGGGGATGGATACTATGGCTACACCTTC
.,TRBD1,TRBJ1-6,TRBV6-1,CASSDRTGVKSYNSPLHF,TGTGCCAGCAGTGACAGGACAGGGGTTAAGTCCTATAATTCACCCCTCCACTTT
.,.,TRBJ2-1,TRBV28,CASSSPSDGGRGYNEQFF,TGTGCCAGCAGTTCTCCTTCCGACGGGGGCAGGGGCTACAATGAGCAGTTCTTC
.,.,TRBJ1-1,TRBV30,CAWNTGGGTMKAFF,TGTGCCTGGAACACAGGAGGGGGAACGATGAAAGCTTTCTTT
few,TRBD1,TRBJ1-1,TRBV7-9,CASSGTRGRTEAFF,TGTGCCAGCAGCGGAACCAGGGGGCGGACTGAAGCTTTCTTT
.,.,TRBJ2-1,TRBV5-1,CASSLGRVTNYNEQFF,TGCGCCAGCAGCTTGGGTCGTGTTACCAATTACAATGAGCAGTTCTTC
.,TRBD1,TRBJ1-1,TRBV14,CASSRRTGGYTEAFF,TGTGCCAGCAGCCGAAGGACAGGGGGATACACTGAAGCTTTCTTT
.,.,TRBJ1-2,TRBV7-8,CATVQALTNGYTF,TGTGCCACCGTACAGGCCCTAACTAATGGCTACACCTTC
.,TRBD2,TRBJ2-1,TRBV12-3/TRBV12-4,CASSFASGGPQFF,TGTGCCAGCAGTTTCGCTAGCGGGGGCCCGCAGTTCTTC
.,.,TRBJ1-1,TRBV28,CASSLVGAKGRAFF,TGTGCCAGCAGTCTTGTGGGGGCTAAAGGGAGGGCTTTCTTT
.,TRBD1,TRBJ1-6,TRBV11-2,CASSSPDRGLFAPLHF,TGTGCCAGCAGCTCACCGGACAGGGGGCTGTTTGCACCCCTCCACTTT
.,.,TRBJ2-3,TRBV5-4,CASSLQGRHTDTQYF,TGTGCCAGCAGCTTACAGGGTCGCCACACAGATACGCAGTATTTT
.,.,TRBJ1-5,TRBV19,CASSTNMGQTIVQPQHF,TGTGCCAGTAGTACAAACATGGGTCAGACGATAGTACAGCCCCAGCATTTT
.,TRBD2,TRBJ2-3,TRBV5-1,CASQKLAASTDTQYF,TGCGCCAGCCAAAAACTAGCGGCCAGCACAGATACGCAGTATTTT
.,TRBD2,TRBJ2-5,TRBV6-1,CASSESGGGSWSTQYF,TGTGCCAGCAGTGAGAGTGGGGGGGGATCCTGGTCGACCCAGTACTTC
.,.,TRBJ1-3,TRBV28,CASSLGTGSGNTIYF,TGTGCCAGCAGTCTGGGCACAGGGAGTGGAAACACCATATATTTT
.,TRBD1,TRBJ1-2,TRBV2,CASRTGGIDYGYTF,TGTGCCAGCAGGACAGGGGGGATCGACTATGGCTACACCTTC
.,TRBD1,TRBJ1-2,TRBV28,CASSLQGQGPNYGYTF,TGTGCCAGCAGCCTGCAAGGACAGGGACCTAACTATGGCTACACCTTC
.,.,TRBJ1-3,TRBV9,CASSVAPRTGNTIYF,TGTGCCAGCAGCGTAGCCCCCCGGACGGGAAACACCATATATTTT
.,TRBD1,TRBJ1-1,TRBV18,CASSPVDRGTEAFF,TGTGCCAGCTCACCGGTGGACAGGGGCACTGAAGCTTTCTTT
.,.,TRBJ2-1,TRBV12-3/TRBV12-4,CASSLRQGGEQFF,TGTGCCAGCAGTTTAAGACAGGGAGGTGAGCAGTTCTTC
.,TRBD1,TRBJ1-1,TRBV28,CASSYRGQKAFF,TGTGCCAGCAGTTACAGGGGGCAAAAAGCTTTCTTT
.,TRBD1,TRBJ1-1,TRBV2,CASRQDREAEAFF,TGTGCCAGCAGGCAGGACAGGGAGGCTGAAGCTTTCTTT
.,.,TRBJ1-2,TRBV5-6,CASSPASQSYGYTF,TGTGCCAGCAGCCCCGCTTCCCAATCCTATGGCTACACCTTC
.,.,TRBJ1-4,TRBV7-9,CASSTGVVTGAYNEKLFF,TGTGCCAGCAGCACCGGGGTGGTTACGGGGGCCTATAATGAAAAACTGTTTTTT
.,.,TRBJ1-4,TRBV27,CASTSRSVVNEKLFF,TGTGCCAGCACCTCTCGGTCGGTGGTCAATGAAAAACTGTTTTTT
.,TRBD2,TRBJ2-1,TRBV4-2,CASSQEGGNIYNEQFF,TGTGCCAGCAGCCAAGAGGGAGGGAATATCTACAATGAGCAGTTCTTC
.,.,TRBJ1-1,TRBV9,CASSVVPGPNTEAFF,TGTGCCAGCAGCGTAGTCCCAGGACCGAACACTGAAGCTTTCTTT
.,.,TRBJ1-1,TRBV6-6,CASSYPRNNRDTEAFF,TGTGCCAGCAGTTACCCCAGAAACAACAGGGACACTGAAGCTTTCTTT
.,.,TRBJ1-5,TRBV2,CASKDRTALNQPQHF,TGTGCCAGCAAGGATAGAACAGCTCTAAATCAGCCCCAGCATTTT
.,TRBD1,TRBJ2-7,TRBV7-9,CASSFTGDYEQYF,TGTGCCAGCAGCTTCACAGGGGACTACGAGCAGTACTTC
.,.,TRBJ1-6,TRBV2,CASSAGRVNNSPLHF,TGTGCCAGCAGTGCGGGCCGGGTCAATAATTCACCCCTCCACTTT
.,TRBD1,TRBJ1-1,TRBV7-3,CASSRNAGTGGRSTEAFF,TGTGCCAGCAGCCGCAATGCGGGCACAGGGGGCCGGAGCACTGAAGCTTTCTTT
.,.,TRBJ1-1,TRBV3-1/TRBV3-2,CASSHTGASTEAFF,TGTGCCAGCAGCCACACCGGGGCCTCCACTGAAGCTTTCTTT
.,.,TRBJ1-1,TRBV5-1,CASSTRTANTEAFF,TGCGCCAGCAGCACCCGGACGGCGAACACTGAAGCTTTCTTT
.,TRBD1,TRBJ1-5,TRBV4-2,CASSQDGQGNQPQHF,TGTGCCAGCAGCCAGGATGGACAGGGGAATCAGCCCCAGCATTTT
.,TRBD2,TRBJ2-3,TRBV3-1/TRBV3-2,CASSQFSGVTDTQYF,TGTGCCAGCAGCCAATTTAGCGGGGTCACAGATACGCAGTATTTT
.,TRBD1,TRBJ1-5,TRBV4-1,CASSQDGGQGLEPQHF,TGCGCCAGCAGCCAAGATGGGGGACAGGGTTTGGAGCCCCAGCATTTT
medium-sized,.,TRBJ2-5,TRBV11-2,CASSLWGEETQYF,TGTGCCAGCAGCTTGTGGGGGGAAGAGACCCAGTACTTC